A single sample is the source of the 3 T cell receptor beta chains below, sequenced in a study of beta chain features in type 1 diabetes. Reverse transcription of all isolated RNA meant that expressed TCRB transcripts were sequenced. Assay: immunoSEQ multiplex PCR; the TCRdb copy retains only in-frame clones and omits some. Here the sample spans under 300,000 clones, roughly 10% being singletons. Whole-study results and caveats: TCRB CDR3s from Type 1 diabetes patients were moderately but significantly shorter in all four CD4+ subsets.

Their cognate antigens are unknown. Sequencing was done on a sample of naive CD4+ T cells from blood. The receptors shown here come from a man under 40 with type 1 diabetes.

The chain joins TRBV28 to TRBJ1-5; TRBD1 is a possible D gene (6 bases). This CDR3 region has 15 residues. Germline V gene sequence: CDR1 MDHEN, CDR2 SYDVKM. V lost 7 bases and J 6 bases, leaving 19 bases between the germline ends. CDR3 DNA: TGTGCCAGCATCCTTGGGGGTGGGGGCACTCAGCCCCAGCATTTT. Protein product: CASILGGGGTQPQHF. Drawing the rest from reference TRBV28 and TRBJ1-5, the complete variable domain is DVKVTQSSRYLVKRTGEKVFLECVQDMDHENMFWYRQDPGLGLRLIYFSYDVKMKEKGDIPEGYSVSREKKERFSLILESASTNQTSMYLCASILGGGGTQPQHFGDGTRLSIL.

The chain links TRBV11-2 to TRBJ2-7; 8 bases are shared with TRBD1. This CDR3 has 18 residues. CDR1 and CDR2 (germline): SGHAT, FQNNGV. With V trimmed by 5 bases and J by 3 bases, 18 bases remained unmatched. This CDR3 is CASSQTTGDDRFLYEQYF. DNA for the CDR3: TGTGCCAGCAGCCAAACGACAGGGGACGACAGGTTTCTCTACGAGCAGTACTTC.

This clone has only a few counts. This chain's CDR3 is CASSRRTGADNEKLFF. CDR3 coding DNA: TGTGCCAGCAGCCGCAGGACAGGAGCCGACAATGAAAAACTGTTTTTT. The rearrangement uses TRBV14 and TRBJ1-4, with 7 bases matching TRBD1. Germline loops: CDR1 SGHDN, CDR2 FVKESK. This CDR3 is 16 amino acids long. The junction had 10 bases not matched to a gene; V was cut back by 4 bases and J by 5 bases.